These 10 T cell receptor beta chains originate from one sample sequenced in a study of naive and memory T cell subsets. The library had UMIs added by 3' ligation of an oligonucleotide to TCR cDNA. The SP2 primer and nested alpha and beta constant region primers amplified ligated cDNA in four rounds. Via MiXCR, TCRdb re-called the 5' RACE reads, giving one row per CDR3 protein. The sample lists tens of thousands of distinct CDR3 sequences; under 10% were seen once. All receptors come from a female donor in good health.

Regarding this clonotype: A much larger clone lies a single base off, so this may be a read error. V and J are TRBV2 and TRBJ1-5; D is undetermined. This CDR3 has 15 amino acids. Germline CDR1 is SNHLY and CDR2 is FYNNEI. CDR3 region: CASSKHQYSNQPQNF. The CDR3 region has the DNA TGTGCCAGCAGTAAACACCAGTATAGCAATCAGCCCCAGAATTTT.

This clonotype was counted a few times. V usage is TRBV6-5 and J usage is TRBJ2-3; D is unresolved. Trimming took 8 bases from V and 2 from J, leaving 8 bases between them. The germline CDR1 and CDR2 sequences are MNHEY and SVGAGI. The CDR3 has 12 residues. The CDR3, as DNA: TGTGCCAGCCGACGGACCACAGATACGCAGTATTTT. This codes for CASRRTTDTQYF.

This clonotype was seen only a few times. This chain connects TRBV20-1 to TRBJ2-1, with 8 positions matching TRBD2. The CDR3 runs to 14 residues. With 8 bases clipped from V and 3 bases from J, the junction kept 9 bases outside the gene matches. Germline V CDR1 and CDR2: DFQATT, SNEGSKA (reference sequence). The CDR3 sequence: CSPSNGGDYNEQFF. The CDR3, as DNA: TGCAGTCCCTCAAACGGGGGGGACTACAATGAGCAGTTCTTC.

The rearrangement uses TRBV25-1 and TRBJ2-2; D unclear. Germline V gene sequence: CDR1 MGHDK, CDR2 SYGVNS. This CDR3 has 14 residues. V lost 1 base to trimming and J lost 4 bases, with 7 bases between them. This CDR3 is CASSESTVTGELFF. The CDR3 DNA is TGTGCCAGCAGTGAATCGACCGTCACCGGGGAGCTGTTTTTT.

This clonotype was observed many times. The chain uses TRBV12-3 or TRBV12-4 and TRBJ2-1, with 8 nucleotides matching TRBD1. V shed 6 bases, J shed 5 bases, and the junction held 12 bases outside the gene matches. This CDR3 is built from 16 residues. CDR3 sequence: CASSSPRDRQNNEQFF. The CDR3 DNA is TGTGCCAGCAGCTCCCCAAGGGACAGGCAAAACAATGAGCAGTTCTTC.

V usage is TRBV3-1 and J usage is TRBJ1-1; 7 nucleotides match TRBD1. Unmatched junction bases numbered 8, after V lost 4 bases and J lost 3 bases. Germline V gives CDR1 LGHDT, CDR2 YNNKEL (reference sequence). CDR3 size: 15 residues. The DNA for the CDR3 is TGTGCCAGCAGCCTCCGGGACAGACCCTACACTGAAGCTTTCTTT. Its translation: CASSLRDRPYTEAFF. Combining the CDR3 with reference TRBV3-1 and TRBJ1-1 gives the whole variable domain DTAVSQTPKYLVTQMGNDKSIKCEQNLGHDTMYWYKQDSKKFLKIMFSYNNKELIINETVPNRFSPKSPDKAHLNLHINSLELGDSAVYFCASSLRDRPYTEAFFGQGTRLTVV.

This clonotype was observed at least ten times. The rearrangement links TRBV6-6 to TRBJ1-4; tentative D call: TRBD1 (6 bases). V was shortened by 8 bases and J by 0 bases, with 13 bases between the two germline ends. The V gene's germline CDR1 is MNHNY and CDR2 SVGAGI (reference sequence). This CDR3 has 15 amino acids. The CDR3 protein is CASLVGAPTNEKLFF. The CDR3, as DNA: TGTGCCAGCCTTGTGGGGGCCCCAACTAATGAAAAACTGTTTTTT.

At least ten counts were recorded for this clonotype. The chain joins TRBV6-1 to TRBJ2-7; no clear D. Germline assignment: CDR1 MNHNS and CDR2 SASEGT. V was trimmed by 4 bases and J by 0 bases, leaving 10 bases between them. This CDR3 has 14 residues. CDR3 DNA sequence: TGTGCCAGCAGTGCCGTCCCGAGCTCCTACGAGCAGTACTTC. Amino acid sequence: CASSAVPSSYEQYF.

This clonotype was found many times. CDR3 in DNA: TGTGCCAGCAGCGCCTCCGAAATAAACACCATATATTTT. Protein sequence: CASSASEINTIYF. The chain carries TRBV9 and TRBJ1-3, with D uncertain. V was pared by 3 bases and J by 6 bases, with 10 bases between. The CDR3 extends over 13 amino acids. Germline-derived CDR1 and CDR2 are SGDLS and YYNGEE.

This clonotype was observed a handful of times. V gene TRBV19 combines with J gene TRBJ1-4; no reliable D call. The V end lost 3 bases, the J end lost 2 bases, and 16 bases lay between the germline ends. The CDR3 has 17 residues. In germline, CDR1 is LNHDA, CDR2 SQIVND (reference sequence). The CDR3 loop is CASSIRVGPGTNEKLFF. The DNA of the CDR3 is TGTGCCAGTAGTATCCGGGTAGGACCCGGGACTAATGAAAAACTGTTTTTT.